This is a list of T cell receptor beta chains from one sample in a study of blood T cell repertoires in COVID-19. Here immunoSEQ multiplex PCR was the method, and the copy in TCRdb shows in-frame clones only, minus some. The table has about 110,000 clones, around four fifths seen once. Input material: peripheral blood. The receptors were sampled from a man in his 70s with acute or convalescent COVID-19. CDR3s include the opening cysteine and the closing phenylalanine or tryptophan. The order of the fields is V gene, clone size, J gene, D gene, CDR3 protein, CDR3 DNA. The D gene is left open where the match is weak. Rows give clone size only sometimes, using once, few, many, or a class for an expanded clone.

>TRBV5-6|.|TRBJ2-1|TRBD2
CASSSGLAGVREQFF
TGTGCCAGCAGCTCGGGACTAGCGGGAGTTAGGGAGCAGTTCTTC
>TRBV5-1|once|TRBJ1-5|TRBD1
CASSLGTGFSNQPQHF
TGCGCCAGCAGCTTGGGGACAGGGTTTAGCAATCAGCCCCAGCATTTT
>TRBV11-2|.|TRBJ2-1|.
CASSTRQAAYNEQFF
TGTGCCAGCAGCACCCGACAGGCGGCCTACAATGAGCAGTTCTTC
>TRBV4-1|.|TRBJ1-4|.
CASSQENPQEEKLFF
TGCGCCAGCAGCCAAGAAAACCCACAGGAGGAAAAACTGTTTTTT
>TRBV28|once|TRBJ1-4|.
CASSLGGYEKLFF
TGTGCCAGCAGTTTGGGGGGATACGAAAAACTGTTTTTT
>TRBV5-4|.|TRBJ1-2|TRBD1
CASSLGAGQGISGYTF
TGTGCCAGCAGCTTGGGGGCGGGACAGGGAATTTCGGGCTACACCTTC
>TRBV6-2/TRBV6-3|.|TRBJ1-1|.
CASSKQGNTEAFF
TGTGCCAGCAGCAAGCAGGGGAACACTGAAGCTTTCTTT
>TRBV6-5|.|TRBJ2-1|TRBD1
CASRGQGKSNEQFF
TGTGCCAGCAGGGGACAGGGGAAGAGCAATGAGCAGTTCTTC
>TRBV3-1/TRBV3-2|few|TRBJ1-2|.
CASSPGTSGYTF
TGTGCCAGCAGTCCCGGGACATCTGGCTACACCTTC
>TRBV6-6|.|TRBJ1-2|TRBD1
CASLSGGSNYGYTF
TGTGCCAGCCTTTCAGGGGGCTCCAACTATGGCTACACCTTC
>TRBV9|.|TRBJ2-1|.
CASSVGLLDNEQFF
TGTGCCAGCAGCGTGGGACTCTTAGACAATGAGCAGTTCTTC
>TRBV5-1|.|TRBJ1-2|.
CASSSGSFTGETF
TGCGCCAGCAGCTCAGGTTCCTTTACCGGGGAGACCTTC
>TRBV30|.|TRBJ1-3|.
CAWEGLISGNTIYF
TGTGCCTGGGAGGGACTGATCTCTGGAAACACCATATATTTT
>TRBV28|.|TRBJ1-1|TRBD1
CASSPGGVGRPEAFF
TGTGCCAGCAGCCCAGGGGGCGTGGGCCGTCCTGAAGCTTTCTTT
>TRBV10-2|.|TRBJ1-2|TRBD1
CASSNGRTGGAEGYTF
TGCGCCAGCAGTAACGGGAGGACAGGGGGCGCCGAGGGCTACACCTTC
>TRBV28|.|TRBJ1-5|.
CASSSEAAQHF
TGTGCCAGCAGTAGTGAGGCGGCCCAGCATTTT
>TRBV12-3/TRBV12-4|once|TRBJ1-5|.
CASSTTENQPQHF
TGTGCCAGCAGCACGACTGAGAATCAGCCCCAGCATTTT
>TRBV6-1|few|TRBJ1-1|.
CASSEFGGETEAFF
TGTGCCAGCAGTGAGTTCGGGGGTGAGACTGAAGCTTTCTTT